This T cell receptor (beta chain) was found in a study of T cell responses to AZD1222 COVID-19 vaccine. About the research overall: Doses given second, at about 4 or about 12 weeks, were pooled.

About this clone: Its target is not known.

Whole-study findings and limits: Spike-specific TCR repertoires showed rising breadth and depth after two AZD1222 doses. The donor group comprised mostly white British people and more females; the analysis possibly underestimated clonal diversity. Of the AZD1222 recipients, only six were seropositive at baseline.

V dropped 5 bases and J dropped 2 bases, with 16 bases sitting between them. In germline, CDR1 is MNHEY, CDR2 SMNVEV (reference sequence). The CDR3 consists of 17 residues. Libraries were prepared by immunoSEQ multiplex PCR; TCRdb keeps only in-frame clonotypes and omits some of them. The data show about 180,000 clones, with approximately 94% seen just once and 2.6% held by the top ten. This TCR derives from an adult in good health. Sequenced material: peripheral blood, taken on day 0 of AZD1222 vaccination. The rearrangement joins TRBV27 to TRBJ2-6; D might be TRBD1 (6 bases). CDR3 residues: CASSVLPGAPGANVLTF. The CDR3 region has the DNA TGTGCCAGCAGTGTACTACCAGGGGCGCCTGGGGCCAACGTCCTGACTTTC.